This T cell receptor beta chain was identified during a study of blood T cells in healthy people across ages (dated by TCRdb to 2015 to 2017). Study-wide context: Template switching captured roughly one uniquely barcoded TCR beta cDNA molecule per two T cells in model experiments. Four age groups were formed from the donors: young (average approximately 17 years), middle-aged (around 37), aged (roughly 56) and long-lived (82). The study measured age-related changes in TCR beta repertoire diversity using deep sequencing normalized with unique cDNA molecular identifiers. The study analyzed two additional independent replicas of 1 million unique cDNA reads from the same blood draw for two donors, one aged 18 to 29 and one aged 80 or older.

Overall results and qualifications from the work: Compared with the aged group, the long-lived group had more naive CD4+ T cells, fewer expanded clones and increased TCR diversity, suggesting age selection. Conclusive comparison of naive and antigen-experienced compartments was prevented by the profiling of bulk unsorted PBMCs. A strong correlation was found between observed TCR beta diversity and the percentage of naive T cells measured by flow cytometry. As age increased, observed TCR beta diversity per million T cells dropped in a roughly linear way, and a significant reduction was already evident by age 40. Estimates of total diversity based on one million sequenced T cells were considered lower bounds and underestimates. Because donor CMV infection status was unknown, age-related changes in expanded clonotypes were potentially confounded.

Library preparation used 5' RACE. TCRdb names Illumina HiSeq 2500 as the instrument used. A second PCR of 7 to 11 cycles was performed with a sample-barcoded 5' primer and a J-beta primer mix. A unique molecular identifier was introduced onto each TCR beta cDNA molecule by a template-switch 5' adaptor carrying 12 random nucleotides. Each sample yielded at least 3 million CDR3-containing paired-end reads. First-strand cDNA was synthesized from all RNA with the Mint cDNA synthesis kit, primed by a TRBC-specific oligonucleotide. Following uracil-DNA glycosylase treatment, all cDNA underwent a first 18-cycle PCR with the universal primers M1SS and BC2_uni_R. In the source study's methods: For normalization, 1 million high-quality reads were randomly selected from each sample, with every read carrying a distinct molecular identifier. Reads with shared molecular identifiers were discarded instead of being binned into consensus sequences. CDR3 identification, clonotype clustering and error correction used MiTCR with a Q25 quality threshold and the strictest error-elimination algorithm. Lower-bound total TCR beta diversity was estimated with a nonparametric unseen species model using Euler transformation. The public reads were reanalyzed by TCRdb: fastp trimming at Q25, MiXCR alignment, in-frame beta chains only. Under each unique CDR3 protein, matching rows form one entry showing the most common genes and DNA. TCRdb's processing, not the authors' own work, is the source of the V and J calls. Here the sample has about 840,000 distinct CDR3 sequences; around 29% occur a single time. Roughly 10% of the sample is held by the ten biggest clonotypes.

Donors were around 37 systemically healthy Caucasian individuals from Russia aged roughly 6 to 100 years. Each donor gave around 9.8 milliliters of peripheral blood, collected into EDTA-treated Vacutainer tubes. Ficoll-Paque density-gradient centrifugation was used to isolate PBMCs, with at least 6 million per sample. Trizol reagent was used to extract total RNA from the PBMCs, yielding at least 6 micrograms per sample. Naive CD45RAhigh/CD27high T cell percentages were measured by flow cytometry on a PBMC aliquot from every donor. A word on this clonotype: Its recognized antigen is unknown. No base quality information exists; no much larger clone differs at one position.

Another study also made use of these data, one on T cells of mothers and their children. As the second publication notes: The donors were nine systemically healthy Caucasian individuals, made up of three mothers and their six children. cDNA synthesis consumed the entire amount of extracted RNA, loaded at around 1.5 ug RNA in each 15 ul reaction. In the second PCR, the M1S primer added sample barcodes and 2-4 random nucleotides. Each mother yielded over 8.5 million TCR beta CDR3 reads and each child 2.5 million to 3.5 million reads. Thymic selection shapes the output of TCR recombination in a similar way in related and unrelated pairs, and inherited differences have a minor effect. Normalized repertoire overlap was always found to be slightly, but never significantly, higher in related mother-child pairs than in unrelated mother-child pairs. Persistent microchimeric T cell clones were not detected, at a sensitivity of about 100 clones per million clonotypes. Deep NGS was used in the study to compare the TCR beta repertoires of mothers and children and to look for features that separate related mother-child pairs from unrelated individuals. On average, the children were around 11 +/- 4 years old, while the mothers were 40 +/- 4 years old. After adapter ligation was performed with NEBNext reagents, the libraries were sequenced on an Illumina HiSeq 2000 with 100+100 nt paired-end reads. Mother and child libraries were prepared a month apart and sequenced in separate runs to prevent cross-contamination. For each donor, somewhere between roughly 500,000 and 2,300,000 distinct TCR beta clonotypes were identified. Naive TCR beta clonotypes were estimated from low-frequency clonotypes matched to each donor's FACS-determined naive share, without sorting.

The sequenced sample consisted of blood. This TCR was sampled from a woman aged 40 to 50 in good health.

The DNA sequence is TGTGCCAGCAGTTTGGGGGATCAGGGGCAGCCCCAGCATTTT. This yields the protein CASSLGDQGQPQHF. The rearranged chain carries TRBV12-3 or TRBV12-4 and TRBJ1-5, with TRBD1 perhaps the D gene, on 6 matching bases. The CDR3 sequence holds 14 residues, the cysteine and phenylalanine included. Only the CDR3 DNA stays, 42 bases, in frame from base 1. V was cut back by 3 bases and J by 7 bases, leaving a gap of 13 bases between them.